This entry features one T cell receptor beta chain sequence. The target antigen is unknown. These data originate in a study of cytomegalovirus exposure and HLA in healthy donors. Germline V gene sequence: CDR1 SQVTM, CDR2 ANQGSEA. The CDR3 has 12 amino acids. The V segment lost 4 bases and the J segment 5 bases; nucleotides outside the gene matches: 5. Study-wide results and caveats: Reportedly, cytomegalovirus status was diagnosed with high sensitivity and specificity.

PCR primers comprised 60 Vbeta and 13 Jbeta primers. TCRdb's table, derived via immunoSEQ multiplex PCR, lists solely in-frame clones and lacks some. In the table there are about 110,000 clones, under 80% of which are singletons. This receptor was identified in a man aged 55 to 70 in good health and CMV-seronegative. The chain is built from TRBV29-1 and TRBJ2-7; 7 bases agree with TRBD2. Input material: PBMCs. The CDR3 region is CSVVSGVHEQYF. DNA of the CDR3: TGCAGCGTTGTGAGCGGGGTCCACGAGCAGTACTTC.